Each of the 6 T cell receptor beta chains below was sequenced from the same sample in a study of T cell responses to AZD1222 COVID-19 vaccine. TCRdb's copy holds only in-frame clones and misses some; the assay was immunoSEQ multiplex PCR. The sample has approximately 100,000 clones; approximately 89% are singletons. The sequenced sample was peripheral blood, obtained 28 days after the second dose of the MenACWY control vaccine. The receptors were sampled from an adult who received the MenACWY meningococcal vaccine as a control.

The chain uses TRBV28 and TRBJ2-7; D is unclear. Germline values: CDR1 MDHEN, CDR2 SYDVKM. The CDR3 totals 15 residues. V lost 5 bases and J lost 3, with 17 bases in between. The DNA of the CDR3 is TGTGCCAGCAGTCCCACCAGCTTGGGGAACTACGAGCAGTACTTC. Its translation is CASSPTSLGNYEQYF.

CDR3 sequence (DNA): TGTGCCAGCAGCTTAAGGCGGGGGGGCAATACAGATACGCAGTATTTT. Amino acid sequence: CASSLRRGGNTDTQYF. V and J are TRBV11-2 and TRBJ2-3; 9 bases line up with TRBD2. V was clipped by 2 bases and J by 3 bases; unmatched bases: 6. CDR3 length: 16 residues. Germline V gene sequence: CDR1 SGHAT, CDR2 FQNNGV.

This rearrangement joins TRBV4-3 to TRBJ2-7; D call uncertain. Germline lookup yields CDR1 LGHNA and CDR2 YSLEER. The CDR3 is 14 residues long. V was shortened by 0 bases and J by 1 base, with 7 bases between the two germline ends. The CDR3 region has the DNA TGCGCCAGCAGCCAAGAACGTTGGTCCTACGAGCAGTACTTC. Translated, it gives CASSQERWSYEQYF.

This chain uses TRBV5-1 with TRBJ2-1; 11 positions agree with TRBD1. The CDR3 covers 16 residues. The J segment lost 8 bases and the V segment lost 4 bases, leaving 11 bases of the junction unmatched. Germline values: CDR1 SGHRS, CDR2 YFSETQ. The CDR3: CASSPRAGTGGHEQFF. Written as DNA, the CDR3 is TGCGCCAGCAGCCCCCGGGCAGGGACAGGGGGACATGAGCAGTTCTTC.

The V call is TRBV14, the J call TRBJ2-7; D perhaps matches TRBD1 (5 bases). The V gene's germline CDR1 is SGHDN and CDR2 FVKESK. The CDR3 sequence is 16 residues long. Trimming shortened V by 0 bases and J by 6 bases, and 18 bases separated the two germline ends. This CDR3 reads CASSQDLTGEGGEQYF. In DNA, the CDR3 is TGTGCCAGCAGCCAAGATCTAACAGGTGAAGGTGGCGAGCAGTACTTC.

This chain links TRBV19 with TRBJ1-5, with 10 bases that match TRBD1. The CDR3 consists of 15 residues. The J segment lost 6 bases and the V segment lost 5 bases, leaving 7 bases of the junction unmatched. The V gene's germline CDR1 is LNHDA and CDR2 SQIVND (reference sequence). CDR3 DNA sequence: TGTGCCAGTAGTGTCGACAGGGGGCAAGGTCAGCCCCAGCATTTT. This encodes CASSVDRGQGQPQHF.